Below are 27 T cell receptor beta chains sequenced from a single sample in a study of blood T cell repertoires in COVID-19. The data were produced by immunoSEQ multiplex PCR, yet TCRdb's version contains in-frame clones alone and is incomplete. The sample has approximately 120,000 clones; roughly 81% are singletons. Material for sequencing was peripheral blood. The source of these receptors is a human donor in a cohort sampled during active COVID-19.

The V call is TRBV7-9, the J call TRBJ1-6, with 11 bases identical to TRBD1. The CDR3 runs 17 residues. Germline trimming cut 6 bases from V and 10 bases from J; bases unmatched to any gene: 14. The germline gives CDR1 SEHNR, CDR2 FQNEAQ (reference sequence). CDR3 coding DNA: TGTGCCAGCAGACCTGGGACAGGGGGAATGAAATACTCACCCCTCCACTTT. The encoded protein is CASRPGTGGMKYSPLHF.

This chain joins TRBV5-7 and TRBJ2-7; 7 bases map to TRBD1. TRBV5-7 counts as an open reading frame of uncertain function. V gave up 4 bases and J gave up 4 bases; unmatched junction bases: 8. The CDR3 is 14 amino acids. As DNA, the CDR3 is TGTGCCAGCAGCCTGGACAGGAGACTTTACGAGCAGTACTTC. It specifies CASSLDRRLYEQYF.

The CDR3 region is CASSPTREDYEQYF. The CDR3 DNA sequence: TGCGCCAGCAGCCCAACAAGGGAGGACTACGAGCAGTACTTC. The chain uses TRBV4-1 and TRBJ2-7, with a weak D call TRBD2 (6 bases). Germline loops: CDR1 MGHRA, CDR2 YSYEKL. The CDR3 extends over 14 amino acids. Between the trimmed V and J ends, which lost 4 bases and 3 bases, there was a span of 13 bases.

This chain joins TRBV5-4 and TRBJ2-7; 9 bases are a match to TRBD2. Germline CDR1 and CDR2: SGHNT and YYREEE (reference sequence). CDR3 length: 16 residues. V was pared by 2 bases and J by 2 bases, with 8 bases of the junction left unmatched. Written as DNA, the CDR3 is TGTGCCAGCAGCTTCCGGGTTGGCGGGGGGGCCTACGAGCAGTACTTC. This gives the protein CASSFRVGGGAYEQYF.

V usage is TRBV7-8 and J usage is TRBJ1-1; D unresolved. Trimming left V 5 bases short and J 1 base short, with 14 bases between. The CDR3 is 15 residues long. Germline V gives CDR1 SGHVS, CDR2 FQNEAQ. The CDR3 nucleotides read TGTGCCAGCAGCATCATGGACGGGAAGAACACTGAAGCTTTCTTT. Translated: CASSIMDGKNTEAFF.

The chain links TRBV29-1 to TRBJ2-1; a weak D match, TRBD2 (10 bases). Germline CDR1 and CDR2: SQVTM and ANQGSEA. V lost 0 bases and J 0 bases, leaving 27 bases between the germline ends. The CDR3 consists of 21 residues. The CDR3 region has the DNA TGCAGCGTTGAAGACGGGACAGGGAGCCCTAGCGGGGGCCTCTCCTACAATGAGCAGTTCTTC. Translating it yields CSVEDGTGSPSGGLSYNEQFF.

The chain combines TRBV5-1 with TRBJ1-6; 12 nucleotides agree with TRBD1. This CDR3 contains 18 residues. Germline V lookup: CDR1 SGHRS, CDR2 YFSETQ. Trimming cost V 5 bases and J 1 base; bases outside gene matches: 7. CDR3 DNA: TGCGCCAGCAGTTCCGGGACAGGGGGCGCTTCCTATAATTCACCCCTCCACTTT. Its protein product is CASSSGTGGASYNSPLHF.

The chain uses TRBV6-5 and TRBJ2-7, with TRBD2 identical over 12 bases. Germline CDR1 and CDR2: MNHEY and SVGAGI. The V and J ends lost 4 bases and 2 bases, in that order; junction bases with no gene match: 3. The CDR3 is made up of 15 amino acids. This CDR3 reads CASSWTSGTTYEQYF. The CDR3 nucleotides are TGTGCCAGCAGTTGGACTAGCGGGACAACCTACGAGCAGTACTTC.

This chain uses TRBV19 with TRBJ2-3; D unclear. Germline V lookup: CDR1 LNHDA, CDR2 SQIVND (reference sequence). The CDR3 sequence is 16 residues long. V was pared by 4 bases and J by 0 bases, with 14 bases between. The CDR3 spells CASSRARITSTDTQYF. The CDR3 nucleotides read TGTGCCAGTAGTAGGGCCCGCATTACTAGCACAGATACGCAGTATTTT.

As DNA, the CDR3 is TGTGCCAGCAGCCAACCAGGGGGTGCTTATGGCTACACCTTC. This encodes CASSQPGGAYGYTF. The chain employs TRBV3-1 (or the pseudogene TRBV3-2) and TRBJ1-2, with 7 bases identical to TRBD1. The length of the CDR3 is 14 residues. Trimming cost V 2 bases and J 5 bases; bases outside gene matches: 5. Germline CDR1 LGHDT, CDR2 YNNKEL (reference sequence).

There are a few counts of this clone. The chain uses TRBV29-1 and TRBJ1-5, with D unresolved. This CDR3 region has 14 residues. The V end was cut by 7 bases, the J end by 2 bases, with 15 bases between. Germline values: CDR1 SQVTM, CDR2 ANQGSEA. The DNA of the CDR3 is TGCAGCGCCCTGGACGGACTTGGCAATCAGCCCCAGCATTTT. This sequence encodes CSALDGLGNQPQHF.

CDR3 amino acids: CASSYASGDRFYEAFF. In DNA, the CDR3 is TGTGCCAGCAGTTACGCCTCGGGGGACAGGTTCTATGAAGCTTTCTTT. This sequence joins TRBV6-5 and TRBJ1-1; TRBD1 matches 8 bases. V shed 2 bases, J shed 7 bases, and the junction held 12 bases outside the gene matches. The CDR3 is 16 residues long. From germline, CDR1 is MNHEY and CDR2 SVGAGI.

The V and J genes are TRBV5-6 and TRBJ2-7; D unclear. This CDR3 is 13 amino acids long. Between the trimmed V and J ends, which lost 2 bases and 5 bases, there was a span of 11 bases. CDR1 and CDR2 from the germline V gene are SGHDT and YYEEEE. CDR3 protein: CASSFGRWHEQYF. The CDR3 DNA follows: TGTGCCAGCAGCTTTGGCAGGTGGCACGAGCAGTACTTC.

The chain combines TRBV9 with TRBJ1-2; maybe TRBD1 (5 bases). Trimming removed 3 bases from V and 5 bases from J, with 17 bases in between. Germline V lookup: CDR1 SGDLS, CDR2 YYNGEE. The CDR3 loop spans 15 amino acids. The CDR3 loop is CASSAGTANIYGYTF. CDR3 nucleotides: TGTGCCAGCAGCGCGGGGACTGCCAACATATATGGCTACACCTTC.

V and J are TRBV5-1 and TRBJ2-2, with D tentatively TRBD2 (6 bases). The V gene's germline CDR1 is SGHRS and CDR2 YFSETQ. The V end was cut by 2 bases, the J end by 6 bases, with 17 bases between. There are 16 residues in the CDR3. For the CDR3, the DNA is TGCGCCAGCAGCTTATCACTGGGAGGAAGAGCCGGGGAGCTGTTTTTT. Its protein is CASSLSLGGRAGELFF.

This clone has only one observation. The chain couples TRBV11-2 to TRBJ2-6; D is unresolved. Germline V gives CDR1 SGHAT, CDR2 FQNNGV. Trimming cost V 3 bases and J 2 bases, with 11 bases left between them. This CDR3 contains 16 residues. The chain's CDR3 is CASSFSRVAGANVLTF. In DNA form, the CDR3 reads TGTGCCAGCAGCTTCTCCCGGGTCGCTGGGGCCAACGTCCTGACTTTC.

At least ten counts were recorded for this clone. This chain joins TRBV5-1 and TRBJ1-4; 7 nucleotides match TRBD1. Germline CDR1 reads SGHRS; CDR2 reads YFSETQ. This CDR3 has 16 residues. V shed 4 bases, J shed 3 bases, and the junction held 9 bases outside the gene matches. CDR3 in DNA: TGCGCCAGCAGCGACCCAACAGGGGCACCTAATGAAAAACTGTTTTTT. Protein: CASSDPTGAPNEKLFF.

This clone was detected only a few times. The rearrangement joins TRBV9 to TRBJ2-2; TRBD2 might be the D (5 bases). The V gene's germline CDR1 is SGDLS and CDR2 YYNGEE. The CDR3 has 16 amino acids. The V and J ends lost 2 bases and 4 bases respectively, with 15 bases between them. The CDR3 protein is CASSVNLEGSTGELFF. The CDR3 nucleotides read TGTGCCAGCAGCGTCAACTTAGAGGGCAGCACCGGGGAGCTGTTTTTT.

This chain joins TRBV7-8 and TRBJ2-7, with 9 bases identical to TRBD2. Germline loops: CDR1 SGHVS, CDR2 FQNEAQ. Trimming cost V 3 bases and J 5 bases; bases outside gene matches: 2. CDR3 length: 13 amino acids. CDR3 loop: CASSFGGGDEQYF. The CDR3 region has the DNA TGTGCCAGCAGCTTCGGCGGGGGGGACGAGCAGTACTTC. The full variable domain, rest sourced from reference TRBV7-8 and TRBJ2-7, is GAGVSQSPRYKVAKRGQDVALRCDPISGHVSLFWYQQALGQGPEFLTYFQNEAQLDKSGLPSDRFFAERPEGSVSTLKIQRTQQEDSAVYLCASSFGGGDEQYFGPGTRLTVT.

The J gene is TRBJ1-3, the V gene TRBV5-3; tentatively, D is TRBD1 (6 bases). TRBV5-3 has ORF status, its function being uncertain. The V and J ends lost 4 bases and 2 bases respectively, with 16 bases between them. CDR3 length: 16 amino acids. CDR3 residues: CARSGGPGGAGNTIYF. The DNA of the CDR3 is TGTGCCAGAAGCGGGGGCCCGGGAGGGGCTGGAAACACCATATATTTT.

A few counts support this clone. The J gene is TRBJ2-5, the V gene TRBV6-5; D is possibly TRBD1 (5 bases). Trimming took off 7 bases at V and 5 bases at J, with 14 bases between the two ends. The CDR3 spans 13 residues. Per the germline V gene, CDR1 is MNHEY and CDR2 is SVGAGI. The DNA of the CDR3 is TGTGCCAGCAAGGCCAGGGCAGGGGAGACCCAGTACTTC. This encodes CASKARAGETQYF.

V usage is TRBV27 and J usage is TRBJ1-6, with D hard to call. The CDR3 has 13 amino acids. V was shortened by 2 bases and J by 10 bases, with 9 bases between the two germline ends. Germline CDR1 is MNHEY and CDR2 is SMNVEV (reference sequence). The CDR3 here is CASSLMAGSPLHF. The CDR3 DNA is TGTGCCAGCAGTTTAATGGCAGGCTCACCCCTCCACTTT.

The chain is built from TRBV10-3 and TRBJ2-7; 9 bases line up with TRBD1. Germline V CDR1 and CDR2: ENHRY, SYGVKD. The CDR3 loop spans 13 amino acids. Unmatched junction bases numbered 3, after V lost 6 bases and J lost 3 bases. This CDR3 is CAISGDRVYEQYF. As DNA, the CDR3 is TGTGCCATCAGCGGGGACAGGGTCTACGAGCAGTACTTC.

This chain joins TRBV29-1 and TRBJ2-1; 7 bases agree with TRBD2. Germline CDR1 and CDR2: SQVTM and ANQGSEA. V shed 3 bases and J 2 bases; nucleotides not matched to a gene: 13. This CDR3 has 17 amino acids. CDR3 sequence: CSVDPGGLSDTYNEQFF. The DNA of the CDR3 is TGCAGCGTTGATCCCGGGGGGTTAAGCGACACCTACAATGAGCAGTTCTTC.

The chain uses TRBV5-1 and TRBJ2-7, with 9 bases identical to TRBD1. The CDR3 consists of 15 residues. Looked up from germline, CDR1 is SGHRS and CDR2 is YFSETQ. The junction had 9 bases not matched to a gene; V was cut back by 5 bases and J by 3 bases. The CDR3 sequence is CASRDTGQGRYEQYF. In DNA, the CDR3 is TGCGCCAGCAGAGATACGGGACAGGGTCGCTACGAGCAGTACTTC.

Here the CDR3 reads CASSLKGETSHPRDTQYF. The DNA of the CDR3 is TGCGCCAGCAGTCTAAAGGGGGAGACTAGCCACCCGAGGGATACGCAGTATTTT. The chain joins TRBV5-1 to TRBJ2-3; D might be TRBD2 (7 bases). Germline CDR1 is SGHRS and CDR2 is YFSETQ. V lost 5 bases and J 6 bases, leaving 28 bases between the germline ends. The CDR3 contains 18 residues.

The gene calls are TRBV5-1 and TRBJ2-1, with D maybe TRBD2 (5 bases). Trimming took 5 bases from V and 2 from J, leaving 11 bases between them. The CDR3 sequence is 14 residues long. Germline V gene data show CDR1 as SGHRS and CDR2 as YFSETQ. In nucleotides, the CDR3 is TGCGCCAGCAGTTACGGGATCGCCTACAATGAGCAGTTCTTC. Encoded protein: CASSYGIAYNEQFF.